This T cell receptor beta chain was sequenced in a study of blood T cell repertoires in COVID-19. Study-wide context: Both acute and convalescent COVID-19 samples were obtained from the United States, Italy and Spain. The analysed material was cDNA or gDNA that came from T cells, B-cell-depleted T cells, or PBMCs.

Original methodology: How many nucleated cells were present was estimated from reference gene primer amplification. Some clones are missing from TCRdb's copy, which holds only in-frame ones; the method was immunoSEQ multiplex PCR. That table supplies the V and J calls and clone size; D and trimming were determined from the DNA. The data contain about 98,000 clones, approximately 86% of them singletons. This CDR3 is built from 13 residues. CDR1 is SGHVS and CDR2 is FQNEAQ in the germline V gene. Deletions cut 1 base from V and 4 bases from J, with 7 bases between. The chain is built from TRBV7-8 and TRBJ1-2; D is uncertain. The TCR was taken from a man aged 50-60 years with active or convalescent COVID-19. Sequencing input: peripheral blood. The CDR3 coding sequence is TGTGCCAGCAGCTTAGAACTAGTCTATGGCTACACCTTC. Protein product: CASSLELVYGYTF.